These 9 T cell receptor beta chains came from one sample sequenced in a study of beta chain features in type 1 diabetes. Of the isolated RNA, all was reverse transcribed, and so the sequenced material was expressed TCRB transcripts. Assay used: immunoSEQ multiplex PCR; TCRdb lists only in-frame clones, some missing. The sample lists about 320,000 clones; 12% to 15% were seen once. The source material was central memory CD4+ T cells from blood. Receptor source: a man aged 30 to 39 in good health.

This clone has a count of ten or more. The chain carries TRBV18 and TRBJ2-1, with TRBD1 identical over 11 bases. CDR3 size: 16 residues. V was pared by 2 bases and J by 8 bases, with 8 bases of the junction left unmatched. Per the germline V gene, CDR1 is KGHSH and CDR2 is LQKENI. The CDR3 coding sequence is TGTGCCAGCTCACCAGCTGGACAGGGGGCGCGGTATGAGCAGTTCTTC. This gives the protein CASSPAGQGARYEQFF.

Comment on this clone: Other nucleotide sequences from this sample produce the same CDR3. The J gene is TRBJ1-5, the V gene TRBV19, with 7 bases matching TRBD1. Germline CDR1 LNHDA, CDR2 SQIVND (reference sequence). V was pared by 9 bases and J by 2 bases, with 4 bases of the junction left unmatched. This CDR3 spans 13 amino acids. CDR3 amino acids: CASLDRGNQPQHF. Written as DNA, the CDR3 is TGTGCCAGCCTAGACAGGGGCAATCAGCCCCAGCATTTT. Based on the CDR3 plus reference TRBV19 and TRBJ1-5, the full variable domain is DGGITQSPKYLFRKEGQNVTLSCEQNLNHDAMYWYRQDPGQGLRLIYYSQIVNDFQKGDIAEGYSVSREKKESFPLTVTSAQKNPTAFYLCASLDRGNQPQHFGDGTRLSIL.

In its sample, this clone was seen many times. V and J are TRBV4-2 and TRBJ1-2, with 9 bases aligning to TRBD1. The junction had 0 bases not matched to a gene; V was cut back by 2 bases and J by 8 bases. CDR1 and CDR2 from the germline V gene are LGHNA and YNFKEQ. The CDR3 loop spans 12 amino acids. CDR3 in DNA: TGTGCCAGCAGCCAAACAGGGGGCGGCTACACCTTC. Its protein product is CASSQTGGGYTF.

This chain connects TRBV6-5 to TRBJ1-2; the match to TRBD1 covers 9 bases. Trimming took 6 bases from V and 4 from J; bases not matched to a gene: 6. CDR1 MNHEY and CDR2 SVGAGI come from the germline V gene. The CDR3 sequence is 14 residues long. The CDR3 DNA reads TGTGCCAGCAGGGGGACAGGGTTGGTCTATGGCTACACCTTC. Translated: CASRGTGLVYGYTF.

Many counts were recorded for this clone. This chain links TRBV10-3 with TRBJ2-3; D is uncertain. From germline, CDR1 is ENHRY and CDR2 SYGVKD. This CDR3 region has 14 residues. Trimming shortened V by 5 bases and J by 2 bases, and 11 bases separated the two germline ends. CDR3: CAISMVGDTDTQYF. The CDR3 region has the DNA TGTGCCATCAGTATGGTTGGGGACACAGATACGCAGTATTTT.

This clone was counted between two and nine times. A much larger clone differs from this one at a single base, so this may be a read error. The chain has TRBV5-8 and TRBJ2-1; D gene ambiguous. Trimming stripped 3 bases from V and 4 bases from J, with 2 bases between. This CDR3 is built from 11 residues. Per germline, CDR1 SGHTS and CDR2 YDEGEE. CDR3 in DNA: TGTGCCAGCAGCTCATACAATGAGCAGTTCTTC. It translates to CASSSYNEQFF.

There are a few counts of this clone. The V gene is TRBV7-2, the J gene TRBJ2-4; D gene ambiguous. CDR1 and CDR2 (germline): SGHTA, FQGNSA. Trimming shortened V by 1 base and J by 6 bases, and 13 bases separated the two germline ends. CDR3 size: 15 residues. CDR3 sequence (DNA): TGTGCCAGCAGCTTAGGGGCCCCAGGCCTAAACATTCAGTACTTC. Protein product: CASSLGAPGLNIQYF.

V gene TRBV19 combines with J gene TRBJ1-4; D ambiguous. V shed 5 bases and J shed 8 bases, with 15 bases lying between them. The CDR3 totals 14 residues. Germline values: CDR1 LNHDA, CDR2 SQIVND (reference sequence). Here the CDR3 reads CASSSSGYREKLFF. Here the CDR3 DNA reads TGTGCCAGTAGTTCGTCGGGGTATCGAGAAAAACTGTTTTTT.

The chain has TRBV15 and TRBJ1-4, with 7 bases fitting TRBD1. Germline CDR1 is LNHNV and CDR2 is YYDKDF (reference sequence). The CDR3 spans 15 residues. V gave up 4 bases and J gave up 5 bases; unmatched junction bases: 7. This chain's CDR3 is CATSKRGGQNEKLFF. Here the CDR3 DNA reads TGTGCCACCAGCAAGAGGGGGGGACAGAATGAAAAACTGTTTTTT.